This passage covers 18 T cell receptor beta chains from one sample sequenced in a study of spatial heterogeneity in lung cancer. TCRdb independently ran MiXCR on the 5' RACE reads; one entry per CDR3 protein. Of tens of thousands of distinct CDR3 sequences detected, roughly 6.5% appear once; the ten largest clones hold roughly 30%. The time point: sample taken at primary tumor resection. This specimen was PBMCs, taken at surgery. These receptors all come from a female donor with early-stage non-small cell lung cancer.

This clonotype was recorded many times. The rearrangement uses TRBV7-6 and TRBJ2-6; D remains ambiguous. V lost 2 bases to trimming and J lost 2 bases, with 10 bases between them. The CDR3 consists of 16 residues. Per germline, CDR1 SGHVS and CDR2 FNYEAQ. This CDR3 is CASSLSRAPGANVLTF. The CDR3, as DNA: TGTGCCAGCAGCTTATCTAGGGCCCCTGGGGCCAACGTCCTGACTTTC.

This clonotype was seen a few times. The chain employs TRBV20-1 and TRBJ1-1; weak D call: TRBD1 (5 bases). This CDR3 region has 13 residues. V gave up 4 bases and J gave up 2 bases, with 11 bases separating them. Germline V lookup: CDR1 DFQATT, CDR2 SNEGSKA (reference sequence). The CDR3 nucleotides are TGCAGTGCTAAGGCCCGGGACAACACTGAAGCTTTCTTT. It encodes CSAKARDNTEAFF.

There are a few counts of this clonotype. This sequence joins TRBV4-3 and TRBJ2-3, with D perhaps being TRBD1 or TRBD2 (5 bases each). This CDR3 has 15 residues. V was cut by 1 base and J by 2 bases, with 10 bases left in between. Germline-derived CDR1 and CDR2 are LGHNA and YSLEER. CDR3 residues: CASSQGTGTTDTQYF. Written as DNA, the CDR3 is TGCGCCAGCAGCCAAGGAACGGGGACCACAGATACGCAGTATTTT.

V usage is TRBV28 and J usage is TRBJ1-2, with unresolved D. V gave up 3 bases and J gave up 8 bases, with 13 bases separating them. Germline-derived CDR1 and CDR2 are MDHEN and SYDVKM. The CDR3 sequence is 13 residues long. The CDR3 here is CASSFVDDRGYTF. CDR3 nucleotide sequence: TGTGCCAGCAGTTTCGTGGACGATAGGGGCTACACCTTC.

There are many counts of this clonotype. The chain combines TRBV6-5 with TRBJ1-2, with 8 positions matching TRBD1. The V gene's germline CDR1 is MNHEY and CDR2 SVGAGI. There are 15 residues in the CDR3. The J segment lost 6 bases and the V segment lost 3 bases, leaving 9 bases of the junction unmatched. CDR3 DNA: TGTGCCAGCAGTTATGCAGGGGGCGCAGTGGATGGCTACACCTTC. Its translation is CASSYAGGAVDGYTF.

The chain couples TRBV6-2 or TRBV6-3 to TRBJ1-2; D might be TRBD1 (5 bases). In germline, CDR1 is MNHEY, CDR2 SVGEGT. The V and J ends lost 6 bases and 3 bases respectively, with 17 bases between them. The CDR3 is made up of 15 amino acids. The CDR3 sequence: CASSPPAGYYYGYTF. CDR3 nucleotides: TGTGCCAGCAGCCCCCCGGCAGGGTACTACTATGGCTACACCTTC.

In its sample, this clonotype was seen a few times. The CDR3 coding sequence is TGCGCCAGCAGCCGTGGGAAGGAGCAGTACTTC. As protein: CASSRGKEQYF. The chain has TRBV4-1 and TRBJ2-7, with no clear D. Trimming stripped 4 bases from V and 7 bases from J, with 8 bases between. CDR3 length: 11 residues. The germline gives CDR1 MGHRA, CDR2 YSYEKL.

This clonotype appeared many times. The gene calls are TRBV3-1 and TRBJ1-5, with no clear D. CDR1 LGHDT and CDR2 YNNKEL come from the germline V gene (reference sequence). The length of the CDR3 is 13 residues. V lost 1 base to trimming and J lost 6 bases, with 7 bases between them. CDR3 in amino acids: CASSQGNGQPQHF. The CDR3 coding sequence is TGTGCCAGCAGCCAAGGCAACGGTCAGCCCCAGCATTTT.

A note on this clonotype: Since a much larger clone is just one base distant, this may be a read error. CDR3 nucleotide sequence: TGTGCCAGCAGTTACCCGACAGATACGCAGTATTTT. As protein: CASSYPTDTQYF. The J gene is TRBJ2-3, the V gene TRBV6-6, with D unresolved. The germline gives CDR1 MNHNY, CDR2 SVGAGI (reference sequence). The CDR3 is 12 amino acids. Trimming pared 2 bases from V and 3 bases from J, leaving 3 bases between.

This clonotype was seen ten or more times. The J gene is TRBJ2-5, the V gene TRBV5-1; D remains ambiguous. V dropped 6 bases and J dropped 2 bases, with 14 bases sitting between them. The germline CDR1 and CDR2 sequences are SGHRS and YFSETQ. The CDR3 is 14 amino acids. The CDR3 DNA sequence: TGCGCCAGCACGGTCGGACCCGCACAAGAGACCCAGTACTTC. It is translated as CASTVGPAQETQYF. Complete variable domain (other parts from reference TRBV5-1 and TRBJ2-5): KAGVTQTPRYLIKTRGQQVTLSCSPISGHRSVSWYQQTPGQGLQFLFEYFSETQRNKGNFPGRFSGRQFSNSRSEMNVSTLELGDSALYLCASTVGPAQETQYFGPGTRLLVL.

This clonotype was seen many times. The rearrangement joins TRBV29-1 to TRBJ2-3; D gene unclear. The V and J ends lost 7 bases and 5 bases respectively, with 10 bases between them. CDR3 length equals 11 residues. CDR1 and CDR2 (germline): SQVTM, ANQGSEA. As DNA, the CDR3 is TGCAGCGCCGAAGTGGGAGATACGCAGTATTTT. It is translated as CSAEVGDTQYF.

The chain is built from TRBV23-1 and TRBJ2-1; D may be TRBD2 (6 bases). TRBV23-1 is marked as an open reading frame, function uncertain. V dropped 8 bases and J dropped 3 bases, with 26 bases sitting between them. The CDR3 is 18 amino acids. The DNA of the CDR3 is TGCGCCAGCGGGCGGGGACGCAGTAGTGACTCGGGCTACAATGAGCAGTTCTTC. Translating it yields CASGRGRSSDSGYNEQFF.

This clonotype has more than one count but fewer than ten. V is TRBV7-2 and J is TRBJ2-7, with D possibly matching TRBD1 (5 bases). Germline values: CDR1 SGHTA, CDR2 FQGNSA. CDR3 length: 14 amino acids. V lost 1 base, J lost 3 bases, and 10 bases lay in between. In DNA form, the CDR3 reads TGTGCCAGCAGCTTAGGGGGCAACAACTACGAGCAGTACTTC. Translating gives CASSLGGNNYEQYF.

This clonotype was detected only a few times. J is TRBJ1-1 and V is TRBV28; possible D gene TRBD1, 6 bases. CDR3 length equals 14 residues. Germline V gene data show CDR1 as MDHEN and CDR2 as SYDVKM. V gave up 7 bases and J gave up 1 base, with 13 bases separating them. CDR3 protein: CASTPGGRNTEAFF. The CDR3 nucleotides are TGTGCCAGCACCCCGGGGGGCCGGAACACTGAAGCTTTCTTT.

V and J are TRBV6-5 and TRBJ2-2; a weak D match, TRBD1 (5 bases). V was clipped by 5 bases and J by 4 bases, with 11 bases between them. CDR3 length: 14 residues. Germline CDR1 MNHEY, CDR2 SVGAGI. CDR3 DNA sequence: TGTGCCAGCAGTCGACAGCCATCCACCGGGGAGCTGTTTTTT. This sequence encodes CASSRQPSTGELFF.

A few counts support this clonotype. This chain connects TRBV5-1 to TRBJ2-2; 7 bases align to TRBD2. The V gene's germline CDR1 is SGHRS and CDR2 YFSETQ. This CDR3 has 13 residues. With V trimmed by 7 bases and J by 6 bases, 6 bases remained unmatched. This chain's CDR3 is CASGRETAGELFF. Written as DNA, the CDR3 is TGCGCCAGCGGGCGGGAGACGGCCGGGGAGCTGTTTTTT.

The V gene is TRBV4-3, the J gene TRBJ2-2, with D possibly TRBD2 on 6 matching bases. Deletions cut 0 bases from V and 4 bases from J, with 15 bases between. The length of the CDR3 is 17 residues. The germline V gene encodes CDR1 LGHNA and CDR2 YSLEER. CDR3 protein: CASSQDGGNLATGELFF. Here the CDR3 DNA reads TGCGCCAGCAGCCAAGATGGGGGGAATTTGGCCACCGGGGAGCTGTTTTTT.

There are a few counts of this clonotype. The chain employs TRBV4-3 and TRBJ2-5; tentatively, D is TRBD2 (5 bases). The CDR3 covers 15 residues. V was trimmed by 0 bases and J by 3 bases, leaving 11 bases between them. Germline-derived CDR1 and CDR2 are LGHNA and YSLEER. The CDR3 loop is CASSQDEGAKETQYF. The CDR3 DNA reads TGCGCCAGCAGCCAAGATGAGGGTGCCAAAGAGACCCAGTACTTC.